The clone carrying this TCR beta chain was seen more than once but under ten times. This CDR3 is 14 amino acids long. In germline, CDR1 is DFQATT, CDR2 SNEGSKA (reference sequence). Trimming took off 3 bases at V and 1 base at J, with 10 bases between the two ends. The second PCR ran roughly 7 to 12 cycles with a sample-barcoded 5' primer and J-beta primers. A template-switch adaptor with 12 random nucleotides tagged each cDNA molecule. TCRdb itself ran the 5' RACE reads through MiXCR, one entry per CDR3 protein. The sample shows about 1.4 million distinct CDR3 sequences, approximately 59% of them seen only once. The data were taken from a study of blood T cells in healthy people across ages.

Sequenced material: blood. The chain links TRBV20-1 to TRBJ2-1; D possibly corresponds to TRBD2 (6 bases). This clonotype was sampled from a man younger than 35 in good health. The CDR3 loop reads CSARVAGSYNEQFF. In nucleotides, the CDR3 is TGCAGTGCTAGGGTCGCGGGATCCTACAATGAGCAGTTCTTC.